Listed below are T cell receptor beta chains from one sample, sequenced in a study of blood T cell repertoires in COVID-19. TCRdb keeps only in-frame clones here, not all; method: immunoSEQ multiplex PCR. Of about 170,000 clones in the sample, roughly 90% were seen once. Sequenced: PBMCs or T cells enriched from blood (not recorded which). These receptors were taken from a woman aged 18 to 35 who had recovered from COVID-19. CDR3s include the opening cysteine and the closing phenylalanine or tryptophan. Fields, in order: clone size, J gene, V gene, D gene, CDR3 DNA, CDR3 protein. The D gene is left open where the match is weak. Clone size appears in some rows only: once, few, many, or a class for an expanded clone.

>.|TRBJ2-3|TRBV28|.
TGTGCCCCCCTAGACGGAGAGGAAAGCACAGATACGCAGTATTTT
CAPLDGEESTDTQYF
>.|TRBJ2-5|TRBV15|.
TGTGCCACCAGCAGCCTACAGGGTGCGGAGACCCAGTACTTC
CATSSLQGAETQYF
>few|TRBJ1-1|TRBV7-9|.
TGTGCCAGCAGCTTACAGGGGCTCACTGAAGCTTTCTTT
CASSLQGLTEAFF
>.|TRBJ1-3|TRBV5-5|.
TGTGCCAGCAGCTTGGAGGACGCGGGACGGGGAAACACCATATATTTT
CASSLEDAGRGNTIYF
>.|TRBJ1-3|TRBV4-3|.
TGCGCCAGCAGCCAAGATATCATCACAGGGTTCTCTGGAAACACCATATATTTT
CASSQDIITGFSGNTIYF
>.|TRBJ2-2|TRBV6-2/TRBV6-3|.
TGTGCCAGCAGTTCCAGTAAAGAAACCGGGGAGCTGTTTTTT
CASSSSKETGELFF
>.|TRBJ2-7|TRBV13|TRBD1
TGTGCCAGCAGCTTCAGCGACAGGGACTCCTACGAGCAGTACTTC
CASSFSDRDSYEQYF
>.|TRBJ2-7|TRBV12-3/TRBV12-4|.
TGTGCCAGCACCCCCGGCAGGATCAACGAGCAGTACTTC
CASTPGRINEQYF
>.|TRBJ1-1|TRBV5-4|.
TGTGCCAGCAGCTTACAGGGTAGGACTGAAGCTTTCTTT
CASSLQGRTEAFF
>.|TRBJ1-5|TRBV7-8|TRBD1
TGTGCCAGCAGCCCCACAGGGGGGAATCAGCCCCAGCATTTT
CASSPTGGNQPQHF
>.|TRBJ2-1|TRBV7-6|TRBD2
TGTGCCAGCAGCTTCGGGACTAGCGGGAACCATGAGCAGTTCTTC
CASSFGTSGNHEQFF
>.|TRBJ2-5|TRBV5-1|TRBD1
TGCGCCAGCAGCTCGGGACAGGGACAAGAGACCCAGTACTTC
CASSSGQGQETQYF
>.|TRBJ2-7|TRBV7-2|TRBD2
TGTGCCAGCACCGCTCCCCCCCAAGGACTAGCGGCCTACGAGCAGTACTTC
CASTAPPQGLAAYEQYF
>.|TRBJ2-1|TRBV4-2|.
TGTGCCAGCAGCTCAGGCCCAATAAATGAGCAGTTCTTC
CASSSGPINEQFF
>.|TRBJ2-5|TRBV2|TRBD2
TGTGCCAGCAGTGAAGCGAAGCGAGCGGGGGAGGAAGAGACCCAGTACTTC
CASSEAKRAGEEETQYF
>.|TRBJ1-1|TRBV4-3|TRBD1
TGCGCCAGCAGTGACAGGGGGGTGACTGAAGCTTTCTTT
CASSDRGVTEAFF
>.|TRBJ2-1|TRBV28|TRBD2
TGTGCCAGCAGCCCCTTCCTAGGGAGGGGACATGAGCAGTTCTTC
CASSPFLGRGHEQFF
>.|TRBJ1-4|TRBV2|.
TGTGCCAGCAGGGGGGACATCCACCCTGCAACTAATGAAAAACTGTTTTTT
CASRGDIHPATNEKLFF
>.|TRBJ2-5|TRBV4-1|.
TGCGCCAGCAGCCTCTTACGACAGGACCAAGAGACCCAGTACTTC
CASSLLRQDQETQYF
>.|TRBJ1-5|TRBV28|TRBD1
TGTGCCAGCCGGGACAGCCTTAATCAGCCCCAGCATTTT
CASRDSLNQPQHF
>.|TRBJ2-7|TRBV21-1|.
TGTGCCAGCAACAATGCACGACTCCTAGCGGCACGTCGCGAGCAGTACTTC
CASNNARLLAARREQYF
>.|TRBJ2-7|TRBV4-3|TRBD2
TGCGCCAGCAGCCAAGGGGGACTAGCGGGGGACGAGCAGTACTTC
CASSQGGLAGDEQYF
>.|TRBJ2-1|TRBV3-1/TRBV3-2|.
TGTGCCAGCAGCCAAGACCCCGGCGGGACGTCGGATGAGCAGTTCTTC
CASSQDPGGTSDEQFF
>.|TRBJ2-1|TRBV28|TRBD2
TGTGCCAGCAGCCCCTTAACTAGCGGGGGTAGAGGCAATGAGCAGTTCTTC
CASSPLTSGGRGNEQFF
>.|TRBJ2-7|TRBV28|TRBD2
TGTGCCAGCAGTTTTCGGACTAGCTACGAGCAGTACTTC
CASSFRTSYEQYF
>once|TRBJ1-1|TRBV27|TRBD1
TGTGCCAGCAGTTTCCGTCAGGGACAGGGAAGAACTGAAGCTTTCTTT
CASSFRQGQGRTEAFF
>.|TRBJ1-2|TRBV7-9|.
TGTGCCAGCAGCTTGGAGCCCAGCTCAGGGGGCTACACCTTC
CASSLEPSSGGYTF
>.|TRBJ2-1|TRBV4-2|.
TGTGCCAGCAGCCAAGCGAGGCCAGGAGGTAATGAGCAGTTCTTC
CASSQARPGGNEQFF
>.|TRBJ2-3|TRBV7-9|.
TGTGCCAGCAGCTTAGCGGAGGGATTGACCACAGATACGCAGTATTTT
CASSLAEGLTTDTQYF
>.|TRBJ2-2|TRBV5-5|TRBD1
TGTGCCAGCAGCTTGGAGGGGACAGGGGAAACCGGGGAGCTGTTTTTT
CASSLEGTGETGELFF
>few|TRBJ1-5|TRBV10-3|.
TGTGCCATCAGTGACGGGAGCAATCAGCCCCAGCATTTT
CAISDGSNQPQHF
>.|TRBJ2-1|TRBV2|.
TGTGCCAGCACAGAACCCGGACACAACAATGAGCAGTTCTTC
CASTEPGHNNEQFF
>.|TRBJ2-1|TRBV5-1|.
TGCGCCAGCAGCTTGGGGTCCACGGGATTCGATGAGCAGTTCTTC
CASSLGSTGFDEQFF
>.|TRBJ1-1|TRBV7-9|TRBD1
TGTGCCAGCAGCCAGGGGGATGAAGCTTTCTTT
CASSQGDEAFF
>.|TRBJ2-1|TRBV5-8|TRBD2
TGTGCCAGCACCTCGGGGCTAGGCTGGGGGGGAGGCAATGAGCAGTTCTTC
CASTSGLGWGGGNEQFF
>.|TRBJ1-4|TRBV4-1|TRBD1
TGCGCCAGCAGCCAGGGACAGGGTCGTTATGAAAAACTGTTTTTT
CASSQGQGRYEKLFF
>.|TRBJ1-3|TRBV2|TRBD1
TGTGCCAGCAGTGCCCCGGGACAGGGATTAGGAGGAAACACCATATATTTT
CASSAPGQGLGGNTIYF
>.|TRBJ2-5|TRBV12-3/TRBV12-4|.
TGTGCCAGCAGCCCCGGTTGGGAGACCCAGTACTTC
CASSPGWETQYF
>few|TRBJ2-7|TRBV20-1|.
TGCAGTGCTAGTTCGCCGGGCTACGAGCAGTACTTC
CSASSPGYEQYF
>.|TRBJ1-2|TRBV11-2|.
TGTGCCAGCAGCCGAGCTCCCTTTGGGGCGGCCCACTATGGCTACACCTTC
CASSRAPFGAAHYGYTF
>.|TRBJ2-7|TRBV7-2|.
TGTGCCAGCAGCTTAGCGTCGACAGCGAGCTCCTACGAGCAGTACTTC
CASSLASTASSYEQYF
>.|TRBJ2-5|TRBV6-5|.
TGTGCCAGCAGTTACCAGGACCAAGAGACCCAGTACTTC
CASSYQDQETQYF
>.|TRBJ1-1|TRBV30|.
TGTGCCTGGAGTAAGAGGACAATTACTCGCGTGAGGAACACTGAAGCTTTCTTT
CAWSKRTITRVRNTEAFF
>.|TRBJ2-7|TRBV7-8|TRBD2
TGTGCCAGCAGCTTAGGACTAGCGAGCTCCTACGAGCAGTACTTC
CASSLGLASSYEQYF
>.|TRBJ2-4|TRBV3-1/TRBV3-2|TRBD2
TGTGCCAGCAGCCCCTCTAGCGGGAGGGTGGGAAACATTCAGTACTTC
CASSPSSGRVGNIQYF
>.|TRBJ2-7|TRBV4-2|TRBD2
TGTGCCAGCAGCCAAGGACGGACTAGCGGGAGTTACGAGCAGTACTTC
CASSQGRTSGSYEQYF
>.|TRBJ1-1|TRBV7-2|.
TGTGCCAGCAGCCGTAGGGGGGGTCCCGCGAGCACTGAAGCTTTCTTT
CASSRRGGPASTEAFF
>.|TRBJ2-1|TRBV28|TRBD2
TGTGCCAGCAGTTTATTACGCGGGAGGAGGTTCAATGAGCAGTTCTTC
CASSLLRGRRFNEQFF
>once|TRBJ2-7|TRBV30|TRBD2
TGTGCCTGGAGTGTACGGATCGGTACAGGGACTAGCGCATACGAGCAGTACTTC
CAWSVRIGTGTSAYEQYF
>.|TRBJ1-2|TRBV7-9|.
TGTGCCAGCAGCCCCCAGGGTAGTTCCTACACCTTC
CASSPQGSSYTF
>.|TRBJ1-1|TRBV28|.
TGTGCCAGCAGACAGAACAGGAACACTGAAGCTTTCTTT
CASRQNRNTEAFF
>.|TRBJ2-1|TRBV5-1|TRBD2
TGCGCCAGCAGCGCGCGGACTAGCGGCCGCCCCAATGAGCAGTTCTTC
CASSARTSGRPNEQFF
>.|TRBJ1-2|TRBV6-5|TRBD1
TGTGCCAGCAGGGATCCGGGACAGGGGCTGGATGGCTACACCTTC
CASRDPGQGLDGYTF
>.|TRBJ1-1|TRBV28|.
TGTGCCACCCGTCTGTGGGAGGACACTGAAGCTTTCTTT
CATRLWEDTEAFF
>.|TRBJ2-7|TRBV11-3|TRBD2
TGTGCCAGCAGCTTAGACGGGAGGAGTGGGTCCGAGCAGTACTTC
CASSLDGRSGSEQYF
>.|TRBJ2-2|TRBV7-3|.
TGTGCCAGCAGTTGGGGACACAACACCGGGGAGCTGTTTTTT
CASSWGHNTGELFF
>.|TRBJ1-1|TRBV10-3|.
TGTGCCTCAGGAGACAGACACACTGAAGCTTTCTTT
CASGDRHTEAFF